This T cell receptor beta chain was retrieved from a study of blood T cells in healthy people across ages. The CDR3 spans 15 residues. It was with a sample-barcoded 5' primer and a J-beta primer mix that a second PCR of about 7 to 12 cycles was run. Each cDNA molecule was tagged by a template-switch adaptor that had 12 random nucleotides. Via MiXCR, TCRdb re-called the 5' RACE reads, giving one row per CDR3 protein. There are about 830,000 distinct CDR3 sequences in the sample; about three fifths occur only once, and approximately 21% lies in the top ten. Total RNA was extracted at no less than 5 micrograms per sample.

The sample consisted of blood. The clonotype was recovered from a man under 40 in good health. The chain is built from TRBV12-3 or TRBV12-4 and TRBJ2-4; 13 bases are a match to TRBD2. The J call is uncertain, as TRBJ2-7 better fits the DNA end. CDR3 amino acids: CASSLRLAGGHEQYF. The CDR3 DNA is TGTGCCAGCAGTCTCAGACTAGCGGGAGGCCACGAGCAGTACTTC.